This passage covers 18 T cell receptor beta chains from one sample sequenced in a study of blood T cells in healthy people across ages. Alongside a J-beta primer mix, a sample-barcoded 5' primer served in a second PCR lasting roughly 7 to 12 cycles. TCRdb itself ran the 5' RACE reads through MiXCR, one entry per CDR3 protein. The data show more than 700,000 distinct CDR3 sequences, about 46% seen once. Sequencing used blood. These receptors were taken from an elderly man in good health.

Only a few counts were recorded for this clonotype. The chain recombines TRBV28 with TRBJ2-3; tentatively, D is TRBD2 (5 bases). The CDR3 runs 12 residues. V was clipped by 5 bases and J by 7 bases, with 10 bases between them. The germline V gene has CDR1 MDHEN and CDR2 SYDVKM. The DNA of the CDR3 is TGTGCCAGCAGTGTAGGACTGAATACGCAGTATTTT. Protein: CASSVGLNTQYF.

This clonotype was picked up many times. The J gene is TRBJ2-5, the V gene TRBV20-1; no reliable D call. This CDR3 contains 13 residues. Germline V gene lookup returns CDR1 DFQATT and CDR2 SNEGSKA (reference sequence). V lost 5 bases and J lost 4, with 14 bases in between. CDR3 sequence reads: CSAYPPGLETQYF. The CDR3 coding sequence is TGCAGTGCTTACCCCCCGGGTTTAGAGACCCAGTACTTC.

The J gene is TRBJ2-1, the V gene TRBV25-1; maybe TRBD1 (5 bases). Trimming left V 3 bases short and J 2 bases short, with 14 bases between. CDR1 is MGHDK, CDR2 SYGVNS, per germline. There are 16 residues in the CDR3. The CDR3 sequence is CASSDFGALAYNEQFF. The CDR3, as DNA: TGTGCCAGCAGTGATTTTGGGGCTTTGGCCTACAATGAGCAGTTCTTC.

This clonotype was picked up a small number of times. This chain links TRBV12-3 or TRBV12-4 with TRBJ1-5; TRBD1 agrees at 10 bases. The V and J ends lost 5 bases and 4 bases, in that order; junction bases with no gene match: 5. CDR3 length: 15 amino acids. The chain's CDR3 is CASSVRTGGNQPQHF. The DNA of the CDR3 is TGTGCCAGCAGTGTACGGACAGGGGGAAATCAGCCCCAGCATTTT.

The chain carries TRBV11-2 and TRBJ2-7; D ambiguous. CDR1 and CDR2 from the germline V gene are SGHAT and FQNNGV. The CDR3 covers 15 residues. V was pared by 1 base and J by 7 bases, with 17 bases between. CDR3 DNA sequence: TGTGCCAGCAGCTTAGTCTCCGTGAGATACAATGAGCAGTACTTC. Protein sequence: CASSLVSVRYNEQYF.

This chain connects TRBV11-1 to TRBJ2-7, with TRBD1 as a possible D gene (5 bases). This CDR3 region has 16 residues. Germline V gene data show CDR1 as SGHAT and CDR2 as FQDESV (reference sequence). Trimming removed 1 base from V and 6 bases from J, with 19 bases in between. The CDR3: CASSLVGPGRVSEQYF. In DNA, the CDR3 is TGTGCCAGCAGCTTAGTGGGCCCGGGCAGGGTATCCGAGCAGTACTTC.

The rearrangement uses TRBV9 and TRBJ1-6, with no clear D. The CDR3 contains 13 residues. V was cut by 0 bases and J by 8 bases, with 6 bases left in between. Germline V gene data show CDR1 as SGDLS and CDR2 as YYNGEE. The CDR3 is CASSVAGDSPLHF. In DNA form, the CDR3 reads TGTGCCAGCAGCGTAGCAGGCGATTCACCCCTCCACTTT.

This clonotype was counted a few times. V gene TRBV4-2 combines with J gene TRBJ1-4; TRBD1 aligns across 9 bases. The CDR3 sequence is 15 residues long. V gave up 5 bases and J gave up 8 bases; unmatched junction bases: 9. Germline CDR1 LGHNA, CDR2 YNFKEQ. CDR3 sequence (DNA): TGTGCCAGCAGCAGGACAGGGGACGGTGAAGAAAAACTGTTTTTT. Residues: CASSRTGDGEEKLFF.

The CDR3 sequence: CASSANEAVILNTQYF. CDR3 DNA: TGTGCCAGCAGCGCCAATGAGGCCGTTATATTAAATACGCAGTATTTT. This rearrangement joins TRBV6-5 to TRBJ2-3; D remains unclear. Germline V gene data show CDR1 as MNHEY and CDR2 as SVGAGI. There are 16 residues in the CDR3. V dropped 6 bases and J dropped 7 bases, with 23 bases sitting between them.

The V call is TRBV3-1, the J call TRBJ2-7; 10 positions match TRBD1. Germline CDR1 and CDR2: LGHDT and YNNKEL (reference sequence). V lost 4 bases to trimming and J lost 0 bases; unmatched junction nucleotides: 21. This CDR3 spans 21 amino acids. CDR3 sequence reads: CASSLQRPMTGGLGRSYEQYF. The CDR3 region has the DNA TGTGCCAGCAGCCTTCAAAGACCGATGACAGGGGGCCTCGGCCGCTCCTACGAGCAGTACTTC.

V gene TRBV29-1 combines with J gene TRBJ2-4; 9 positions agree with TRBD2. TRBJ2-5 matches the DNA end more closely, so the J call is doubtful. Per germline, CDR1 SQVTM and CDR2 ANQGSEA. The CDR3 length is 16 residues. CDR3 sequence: CSVEDLGVAGVETQYF. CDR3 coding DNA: TGCAGCGTTGAAGATCTTGGGGTAGCGGGAGTGGAGACCCAGTACTTC.

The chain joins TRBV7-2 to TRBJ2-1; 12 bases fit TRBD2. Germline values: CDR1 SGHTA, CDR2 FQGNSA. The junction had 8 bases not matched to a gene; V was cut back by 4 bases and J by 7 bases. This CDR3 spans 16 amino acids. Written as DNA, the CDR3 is TGTGCCAGCAGCTCCCCTAGCGGGAGGGATGGGAATGAGCAGTTCTTC. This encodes CASSSPSGRDGNEQFF.

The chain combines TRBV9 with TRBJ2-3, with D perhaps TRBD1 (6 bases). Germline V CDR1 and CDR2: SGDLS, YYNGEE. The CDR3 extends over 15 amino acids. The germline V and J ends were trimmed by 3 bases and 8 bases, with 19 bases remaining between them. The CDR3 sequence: CASSEVQGAEVTQYF. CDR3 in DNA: TGTGCCAGCAGCGAAGTACAGGGCGCCGAAGTTACGCAGTATTTT.

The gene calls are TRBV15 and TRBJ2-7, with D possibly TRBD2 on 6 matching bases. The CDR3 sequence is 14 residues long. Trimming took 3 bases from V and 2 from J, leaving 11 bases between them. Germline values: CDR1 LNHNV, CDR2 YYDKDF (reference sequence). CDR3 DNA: TGTGCCACCAGCAGTATCGCGGGACCCTACGAGCAGTACTTC. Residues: CATSSIAGPYEQYF.

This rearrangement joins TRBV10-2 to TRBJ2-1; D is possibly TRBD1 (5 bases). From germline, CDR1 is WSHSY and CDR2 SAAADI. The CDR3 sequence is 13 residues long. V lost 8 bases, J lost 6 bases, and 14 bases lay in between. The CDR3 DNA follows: TGCGCCAGCGATGTTGGACAAGGCAATGAGCAGTTCTTC. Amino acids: CASDVGQGNEQFF.

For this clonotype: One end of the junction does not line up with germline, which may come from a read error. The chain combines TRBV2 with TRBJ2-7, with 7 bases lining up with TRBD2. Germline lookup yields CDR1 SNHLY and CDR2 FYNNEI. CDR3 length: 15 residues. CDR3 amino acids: CAGRGLAVSSYEQYF. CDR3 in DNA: TGTGCCGGCAGAGGGCTAGCGGTGAGCTCCTACGAGCAGTACTTC.

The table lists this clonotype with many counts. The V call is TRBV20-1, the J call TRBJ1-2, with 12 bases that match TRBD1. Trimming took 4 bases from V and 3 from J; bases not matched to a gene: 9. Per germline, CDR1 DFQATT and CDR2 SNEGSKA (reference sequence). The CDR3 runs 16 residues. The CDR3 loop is CSAITGTGGRYYGYTF. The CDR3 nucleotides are TGCAGTGCTATTACCGGGACAGGGGGCAGATACTATGGCTACACCTTC.

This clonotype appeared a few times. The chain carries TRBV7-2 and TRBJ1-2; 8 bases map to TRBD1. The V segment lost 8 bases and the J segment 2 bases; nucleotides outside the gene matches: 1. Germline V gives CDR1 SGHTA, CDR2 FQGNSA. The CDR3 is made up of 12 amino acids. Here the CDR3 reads CASHRGNYGYTF. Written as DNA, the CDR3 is TGTGCCAGCCACAGGGGGAACTATGGCTACACCTTC.